These T cell receptor beta chains were read from a single sample in a study of neoadjuvant nivolumab and ipilimumab in lung cancer. This table comes from immunoSEQ multiplex PCR, and its TCRdb copy is limited to in-frame clones, with some not included. Seen here are about 28,000 clones, around 80% observed once, and the top ten hold around 5.1%. This sample comprised tumor tissue, obtained after neoadjuvant nivolumab, alone or with ipilimumab, at or shortly before surgery. The receptors derive from an adult with non-small cell lung cancer. Each CDR3 is given without its conserved first and last residue. The order of the fields is J gene, V gene, CDR3 protein.

>TRBJ2-2|TRBV7-5
ARSNPGGTGELF
>TRBJ2-6|TRBV7-9
ASSLERGSSGANVLT
>TRBJ1-5|TRBV6-6
ASRTGQGEYQPQH
>TRBJ1-2|TRBV6-1
ASETAGTGRKGYT
>TRBJ1-3|TRBV6-5
ASKPQGFGNTIY
>TRBJ2-2|TRBV5-1
ASSLGWTGELF
>TRBJ2-6|TRBV6-4
ASSDSHSGANVLT
>TRBJ2-7|TRBV9
ASSVQGQAAHEQY
>TRBJ1-1|TRBV5-1
ASSETGFGTEAF
>TRBJ1-1|TRBV11-2
ASSPVFYPGGNTEAF
>TRBJ2-3|TRBV18
ASSPGRSTDTQY
>TRBJ1-1|TRBV2
ASGLIQGVGTEAF
>TRBJ1-5|TRBV5-1
ASSSTGGHQPQH
>TRBJ1-5|TRBV5-1
ASSTGTGIGQPQH
>TRBJ2-7|TRBV5-6
ASSFGSGIIEQY
>TRBJ2-5|TRBV6-6
ASSYSSQETQY
>TRBJ2-3|TRBV14
ASSLSGGDGADTQY
>TRBJ1-5|TRBV7-2
ASSDRQAAQPQH
>TRBJ1-6|TRBV2
ASRRPGTNSPLH
>TRBJ2-7|TRBV7-2
ASSPSRASYEQY
>TRBJ2-5|TRBV30
AWTLGTVQETQY
>TRBJ2-1|TRBV25-1
ASSVFWDEQF
>TRBJ2-1|TRBV7-8
ASSFQGRNNEQF
>TRBJ2-7|TRBV7-9
ASSGDRLEQY
>TRBJ1-2|TRBV15
ATSTDRNYGYT
>TRBJ2-5|TRBV29-1
SVSPPTVRETQY
>TRBJ2-7|TRBV6-6
ASSPTGVQY
>TRBJ2-3|TRBV10-3
AMGLGTGGNTDTQY
>TRBJ2-1|TRBV11-3
ASSSRTGALEQF
>TRBJ2-3|TRBV6-5
ASSRTGVLGDTQY
>TRBJ2-3|TRBV9
ASSGGRGGPDTQY
>TRBJ2-5|TRBV13
ASSLNLAGGPETQY
>TRBJ1-1|TRBV11-1
ASSLFSRGWTEAF
>TRBJ1-4|TRBV6-5
ASSYSLANEKLF
>TRBJ2-6|TRBV7-2
ASTPQVAGATGANVLT
>TRBJ1-2|TRBV18
ASSPVLTGGSGGYT
>TRBJ1-2|TRBV6-5
ASSYSTGDGYT
>TRBJ2-5|TRBV6-5
ASSYSWVAETQY
>TRBJ2-3|TRBV13
ASSLGTKDTQY
>TRBJ2-7|TRBV5-1
ASSLGAGETYEQY
>TRBJ1-1|TRBV7-9
ASSSSGTELEAF
>TRBJ2-5|TRBV29-1
SVDLALQETQY
>TRBJ1-5|TRBV30
AWSVQDNQPQH
>TRBJ1-5|TRBV28
ASSYRLWAGNQPQH
>TRBJ1-5|TRBV2
ASSDAGPGQPQH
>TRBJ2-1|TRBV6-6
ASIVESSYNEQF
>TRBJ2-1|TRBV27
ASSPWLAGYNEQF
>TRBJ1-2|TRBV19
ASSIREFPHT
>TRBJ2-7|TRBV14
ASSPSGTSHYEQY
>TRBJ2-5|TRBV4-3
ASSQEISVGETQY
>TRBJ1-5|TRBV5-1
ASSPGGGNQPQH
>TRBJ2-7|TRBV5-6
ASSLWGVEQY
>TRBJ2-1|TRBV6-1
ASSTGTTSYNEQF
>TRBJ1-1|TRBV9
ASSVGPGTEAF
>TRBJ2-7|TRBV6-5
ASSFGQGSSYEQY
>TRBJ2-7|TRBV29-1
SVVQQGGNEQY
>TRBJ2-7|TRBV30
AWRPIAGSSYEQY
>TRBJ1-1|TRBV5-1
ASSPIDEGGTGANTEAF
>TRBJ1-6|TRBV4-2
ASSPRTENNSPLH
>TRBJ1-2|TRBV6-1
ASSLQTGGYYGYT